The present entry profiles one T cell receptor beta chain with its context. Its antigen is currently not known. Base qualities are not provided; no much larger clone lies one nucleotide away. The sample belongs to a study of cytomegalovirus exposure and HLA in healthy donors (dated by TCRdb to about 2017). For the wider study: A later analysis indicated that the 120 or so validation repertoires were generated on the platform also employed for the 700 or so repertoires of the first cohort. The study aimed to test whether signatures of past pathogen exposure could be identified by cataloging public T cell receptors. A separate validation cohort of over a hundred different subjects was used in addition to the approximately 610-subject first cohort. To predict cytomegalovirus infection status, the study combined high-throughput TCR immunosequencing, statistical association of individual TCRs with disease status, and machine learning. Here is what the overall study found, with its caveats: In the study, around 150 TCR beta chains were listed as associated with cytomegalovirus. A few of the identified cytomegalovirus-associated TCR beta chains were confirmed in vitro to be specific for cytomegalovirus antigens. A later analysis lacked HLA typing for the validation cohort, so it scored co-occurrence in that cohort across all 110 or so repertoires. Across donors, most TCR sequences were observed very rarely, whereas some public TCRs were present in many individuals. Cytomegalovirus status was reported to be diagnosed by the classifier with high specificity and sensitivity in both the original and validation cohorts. A later analysis found that TCRs clustered in the first cohort also tended to co-occur in the 130 or so validation repertoires, with 94% of cluster scores above 0. It was suggested by the authors that the approach could potentially be generalized to other disease states and immunological phenotypes.

Separate from the approximately 670-subject first cohort, the validation cohort of 95 to 150 subjects was the group to which the donors belonged. The method behind the library was the immunoSEQ multiplex PCR assay. In the original analysis: A statistical classification framework was built for diagnosing cytomegalovirus status from the catalog of TCR beta chain sequences. TCRdb took over this immuneACCESS table, retaining in-frame rearrangements with V and J assigned. Such tables are incomplete; in checked studies, under half of the missing clones stem from an unresolved V gene, and the remainder is unexplained. V and J calls and clone size are as listed in that table; D and trimming were resolved from the DNA. This sample has roughly 200,000 clones in its table, and roughly 81% of those were observed once. Around 1.2% of the sample belongs to the ten largest clones. The germline V gene encodes CDR1 SGDLS and CDR2 YYNGEE. The junction shows trimming of 4 bases on V and 4 bases on J, plus 8 bases between the germline ends. The CDR3 holds 12 amino acids from the cysteine to the phenylalanine. Left in the record is the CDR3 DNA by itself, 36 bases read in frame from the first base.

The sequence came from a woman aged 25 to 39 in good health and CMV-seronegative. The sequenced material came from PBMCs. The chain is made from TRBV9 and TRBJ1-1; TRBD1 could be the D gene, as 6 bases match. In nucleotide form, the sequence is TGTGCCAGCAGCCCGACAGGCACTGAAGCTTTCTTT. Its amino acids are CASSPTGTEAFF.